These 10 T cell receptor beta chains were sequenced from one sample in a study of human T cells and chemical hapten exposure. TCRdb recomputed calls from the RACE reads with MiXCR, one row per CDR3 protein. Of roughly 52,000 distinct CDR3 sequences in the sample, about 9.9% were seen once. As for time point: patch test 2, 6 weeks after DPC sensitization. Treatment: therapeutic diphenylcyclopropenone sensitization with weekly scalp DPC. The sequenced sample was whole blood, obtained in connection with sensitization to the hapten diphenylcyclopropenone (DPC). The receptors were sampled from a woman aged 45-65 years with alopecia areata. Some clones in this sample may be carry-over from other donors' samples.

This clonotype has at least ten counts. V is TRBV28 and J is TRBJ1-1; D possibly corresponds to TRBD1 (6 bases). The CDR3 sequence is 13 residues long. Trimming left V 4 bases short and J 4 bases short, with 10 bases between. CDR1 MDHEN and CDR2 SYDVKM come from the germline V gene. CDR3 sequence: CASSWGGRTEAFF. The CDR3 DNA reads as TGTGCCAGCAGTTGGGGGGGGCGCACTGAAGCTTTCTTT.

In its sample, this clonotype was seen a few times. The CDR3 sequence is CASSPYRPSYEQYF. The DNA for the CDR3 is TGTGCCAGCAGTCCTTACAGGCCCTCCTACGAGCAGTACTTC. The chain combines TRBV6-6 with TRBJ2-7; TRBD1 is a possible D gene (5 bases). The CDR3 is 14 amino acids. Trimming removed 5 bases from V and 0 bases from J, with 11 bases in between. The germline V gene encodes CDR1 MNHNY and CDR2 SVGAGI (reference sequence).

This clonotype has at least ten counts. The chain has TRBV21-1 and TRBJ1-5; TRBD1 was called by the table and not checked on the DNA. TRBV21-1 is deemed a pseudogene. The CDR3 runs 12 residues. CDR3 nucleotide sequence: TGTGCCAGCGTTCCCGGTTGGGGCCCCCAGCATTTT. Amino acid sequence: CASVPGWGPQHF.

This clonotype turned up a few times. This chain links TRBV7-2 with TRBJ2-5; D remains ambiguous. V was pared by 2 bases and J by 2 bases, with 3 bases between. This CDR3 region has 12 residues. The germline V gene encodes CDR1 SGHTA and CDR2 FQGNSA. The CDR3 sequence: CASSLPQETQYF. CDR3 nucleotides: TGTGCCAGCAGCTTACCTCAAGAGACCCAGTACTTC.

This clonotype was counted ten times or more. The chain employs TRBV6-2 or TRBV6-3 and TRBJ2-7; TRBD1 matches at 10 bases. CDR1 and CDR2 (germline): MNHEY, SVGEGT. The CDR3 runs 16 residues. V was pared by 0 bases and J by 2 bases, with 4 bases of the junction left unmatched. This CDR3 reads CASSYSGTGDPYEQYF. CDR3 sequence (DNA): TGTGCCAGCAGTTACTCCGGGACAGGGGACCCCTACGAGCAGTACTTC.

The DNA of the CDR3 is TGTGCCAGCAGTTTTTTGGATAGCGCAGAGACCCAGTACTTC. Amino acids: CASSFLDSAETQYF. The V gene is TRBV27, the J gene TRBJ2-5, with a possible D match to TRBD2 (5 bases). CDR1 is MNHEY, CDR2 SMNVEV, per germline (reference sequence). This CDR3 region has 14 residues. V lost 3 bases and J 4 bases, leaving 12 bases between the germline ends.

This chain connects TRBV6-5 to TRBJ2-3; D possibly corresponds to TRBD1 (6 bases). V lost 5 bases, J lost 0 bases, and 15 bases lay in between. There are 16 residues in the CDR3. Germline lookup yields CDR1 MNHEY and CDR2 SVGAGI. CDR3 sequence: CASSPRGQWSTDTQYF. The CDR3 DNA reads as TGTGCCAGCAGTCCCCGCGGACAGTGGAGCACAGATACGCAGTATTTT.

This clonotype appeared a few times. The genes are TRBV7-9 and TRBJ2-3; 7 nucleotides align to TRBD1. In germline, CDR1 is SEHNR, CDR2 FQNEAQ (reference sequence). V shed 5 bases, J shed 5 bases, and the junction held 10 bases outside the gene matches. The CDR3 sequence is 15 residues long. The CDR3 spells CASSHSDRNLDTQYF. The CDR3 DNA is TGTGCCAGCAGCCACTCGGACAGGAATTTAGATACGCAGTATTTT.

This clonotype was recorded many times. This chain connects TRBV28 to TRBJ2-6; D might be TRBD1 (5 bases). CDR1 and CDR2 (germline): MDHEN, SYDVKM. This CDR3 has 17 residues. Deletions cut 3 bases from V and 2 bases from J, with 14 bases between. CDR3 bases: TGTGCCAGCAGTTTGTTTAGGGTAGGGGCTGGGGCCAACGTCCTGACTTTC. As protein: CASSLFRVGAGANVLTF.

The chain has TRBV11-2 and TRBJ2-7; 7 nucleotides agree with TRBD1. Germline V gives CDR1 SGHAT, CDR2 FQNNGV. Trimming cost V 5 bases and J 4 bases; bases outside gene matches: 11. The CDR3 extends over 15 amino acids. CDR3 nucleotides: TGTGCCAGCAGCCAGAATCCGGGACAGATGTACGAGCAGTACTTC. Its translation: CASSQNPGQMYEQYF.